This T cell receptor beta chain was obtained from a study of T cell repertoires in cytomegalovirus infection. The overall study: Through public TCR beta signatures, both CMV infection and matching HLA type were indicated.

MiXCR, run by TCRdb on the reads, gives a single entry per CDR3 protein. The table includes about 160,000 distinct CDR3 sequences, less than 25% detected once. Points from the study as a whole: CMV-specific TCR beta clonotypes restricted by HLA-C were the ones dominating the ex vivo response.

This clonotype was seen a few times. The antigen remains unidentified. The J segment lost 8 bases and the V segment lost 0 bases, leaving 10 bases of the junction unmatched. Looked up from germline, CDR1 is DFQATT and CDR2 is SNEGSKA (reference sequence). The CDR3 runs 17 residues. The starting material was CD8+ T cells from cultured PBMCs, obtained from culture after CMV antigen stimulation. The source is a human donor in good health (CMV status not recorded). Some clones in this sample may be carry-over from other donors' samples. The genes are TRBV20-1 and TRBJ1-6, with 10 nucleotides matching TRBD1. The CDR3 bases are TGCAGTGCTAGAGATGGCCTGGGACAGGGGTATTATTCACCCCTCCACTTT. It translates to CSARDGLGQGYYSPLHF.